This T cell receptor (beta chain) was recorded in a study of shared clonotypes between healthy human individuals. This CDR3 contains 14 residues. Per the germline V gene, CDR1 is MNHEY and CDR2 is SVGAGI. Trimming cost V 8 bases and J 4 bases; bases outside gene matches: 7. The table came from immunoSEQ multiplex PCR; TCRdb's copy has only in-frame clones and leaves some out. The sample records around 1.9 million clones, 93% being singletons. CD45RO-negative cells were positively selected for CCR7, leaving out terminally differentiated effector memory CD45RA+ cells. The chain is built from TRBV6-5 and TRBJ2-1; 8 bases map to TRBD1. The sample taken for sequencing was naive CD8+ T cells from PBMCs. This TCR was sampled from a man aged 18 to 30 in good health. Some clones in this sample may be carry-over from other donors' samples. This chain's CDR3 is CASRIGQGYNEQFF. The CDR3 DNA reads TGTGCCAGCCGTATCGGACAGGGTTACAATGAGCAGTTCTTC.